This TCR beta chain was obtained from a study of type 1 regulatory T cells. Study as a whole: An in vitro protocol generated T-allo10, a Tr1-enriched, alloantigen-specific CD4 T cell product. Study results and caveats: Compared with non-Tr1 cells, Tr1 cells showed a narrower TCR repertoire.

On this clonotype: No antigen is known for it.

The germline CDR1 and CDR2 sequences are SGHRS and YFSETQ. V lost 0 bases and J lost 7, with 7 bases in between. CDR3 length: 13 amino acids. TCRdb reprocessed the reads via MiXCR and lists one record per CDR3 protein. The sample gives 70,000 or so distinct CDR3 sequences, around 21% of which show up once; 8.3% is in the top ten. The chain employs TRBV5-1 and TRBJ2-2; D gene uncertain. Sequences were obtained from cultured type 1 regulatory T (Tr1) cells, either the whole culture or a sorted fraction (not recorded which). This sequence originates from a human donor in good health. The CDR3 nucleotides are TGCGCCAGCAGCTTGGTGCCAGACGGGGAGCTGTTTTTT. This sequence encodes CASSLVPDGELFF.